The entry that follows covers one TCR beta chain sequence. What it binds is unknown. These data belong to a study of T cell repertoires in cytomegalovirus infection. Per the germline V gene, CDR1 is MNHNY and CDR2 is SVGAGI (reference sequence). V was shortened by 6 bases and J by 0 bases, with 11 bases between the two germline ends. This CDR3 spans 14 amino acids. Study conclusions and caveats: The ex vivo response was dominated by HLA-C-restricted CMV-specific TCR beta clonotypes.

Using its own MiXCR run on the reads, TCRdb lists one record per CDR3 protein. This sample has 250,000 to 300,000 distinct CDR3 sequences; less than 25% occur once, and the top ten carry about 20%. The sequence came from a human donor in good health (CMV status not recorded). Some clones in this sample may be carry-over from other donors' samples. The sample in question was cultured PBMCs, obtained from culture after CMV antigen stimulation. The rearrangement links TRBV6-6 to TRBJ1-2; perhaps TRBD1 as D (6 bases). Here the CDR3 reads CASRQQGANYGYTF. CDR3 nucleotide sequence: TGTGCCAGCAGACAACAGGGAGCTAACTATGGCTACACCTTC.